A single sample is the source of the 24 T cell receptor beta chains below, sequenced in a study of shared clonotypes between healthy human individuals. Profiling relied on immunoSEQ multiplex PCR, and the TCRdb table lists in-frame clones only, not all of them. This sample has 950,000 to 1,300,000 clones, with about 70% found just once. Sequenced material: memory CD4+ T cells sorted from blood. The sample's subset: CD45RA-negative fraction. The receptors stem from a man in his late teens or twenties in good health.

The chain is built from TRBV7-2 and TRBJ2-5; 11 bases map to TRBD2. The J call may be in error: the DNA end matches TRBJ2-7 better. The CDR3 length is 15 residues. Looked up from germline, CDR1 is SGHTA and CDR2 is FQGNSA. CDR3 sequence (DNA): TGTGCCAGCAGCTTATCTACTAGCGGGAGCAACGAGCAGTACTTC. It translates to CASSLSTSGSNEQYF.

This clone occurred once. This chain's CDR3 is CSVEGVASMAYSDTQYF. DNA for the CDR3: TGCAGCGTTGAGGGGGTCGCTAGCATGGCATATAGCGATACGCAGTATTTT. The chain recombines TRBV29-1 with TRBJ2-3; either TRBD1 or TRBD2 may fit D (5 bases each). The CDR3 covers 17 residues. V was shortened by 3 bases and J by 6 bases, with 25 bases between the two germline ends. Germline-derived CDR1 and CDR2 are SQVTM and ANQGSEA.

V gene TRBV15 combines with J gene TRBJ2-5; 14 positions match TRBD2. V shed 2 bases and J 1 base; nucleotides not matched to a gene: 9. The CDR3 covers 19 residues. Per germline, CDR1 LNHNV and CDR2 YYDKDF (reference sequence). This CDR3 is CATSRPWGTSGRPQETQYF. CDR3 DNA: TGTGCCACCAGCAGACCCTGGGGGACTAGCGGGAGACCCCAAGAGACCCAGTACTTC.

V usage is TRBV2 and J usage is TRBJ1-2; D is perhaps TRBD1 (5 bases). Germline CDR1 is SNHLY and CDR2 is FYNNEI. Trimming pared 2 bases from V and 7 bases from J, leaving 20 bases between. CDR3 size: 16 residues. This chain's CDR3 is CASSEHLGAGTTGYTF. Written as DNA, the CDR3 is TGTGCCAGCAGTGAACATCTCGGGGCAGGAACTACTGGCTACACCTTC.

CDR3 coding DNA: TGCAGCGTTGACGGGACGTTGGGGAGGGGCTACACCTTC. Translation: CSVDGTLGRGYTF. This chain joins TRBV29-1 and TRBJ1-2, with a weak D call TRBD1 (5 bases). The CDR3 contains 13 residues. Germline loops: CDR1 SQVTM, CDR2 ANQGSEA. Trimming took 3 bases from V and 8 from J, leaving 16 bases between them.

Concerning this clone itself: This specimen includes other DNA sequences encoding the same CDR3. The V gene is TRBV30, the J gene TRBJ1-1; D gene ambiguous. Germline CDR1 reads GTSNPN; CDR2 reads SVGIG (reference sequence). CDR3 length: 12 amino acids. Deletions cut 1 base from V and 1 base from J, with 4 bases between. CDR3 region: CAWSARNTEAFF. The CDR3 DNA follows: TGTGCCTGGAGTGCAAGGAACACTGAAGCTTTCTTT.

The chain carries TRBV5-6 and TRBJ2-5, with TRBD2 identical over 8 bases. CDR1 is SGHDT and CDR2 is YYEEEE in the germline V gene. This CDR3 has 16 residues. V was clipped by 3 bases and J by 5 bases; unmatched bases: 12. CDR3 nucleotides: TGTGCCAGCAGCTACAAAGGAGGGACTAGGTCTGAGACCCAGTACTTC. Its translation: CASSYKGGTRSETQYF.

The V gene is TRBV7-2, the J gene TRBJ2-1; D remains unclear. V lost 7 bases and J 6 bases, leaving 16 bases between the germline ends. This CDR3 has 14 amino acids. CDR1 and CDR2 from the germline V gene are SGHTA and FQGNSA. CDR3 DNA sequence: TGTGCCAGCACCCCGGCTACGGCAGTCAATGAGCAGTTCTTC. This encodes CASTPATAVNEQFF.

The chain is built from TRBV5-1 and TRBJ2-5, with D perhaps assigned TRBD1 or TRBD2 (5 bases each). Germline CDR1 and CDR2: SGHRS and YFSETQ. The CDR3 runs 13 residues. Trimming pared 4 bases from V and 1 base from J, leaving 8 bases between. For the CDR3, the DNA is TGCGCCAGCAGCCTGGGGACCCAAGAGACCCAGTACTTC. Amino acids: CASSLGTQETQYF.

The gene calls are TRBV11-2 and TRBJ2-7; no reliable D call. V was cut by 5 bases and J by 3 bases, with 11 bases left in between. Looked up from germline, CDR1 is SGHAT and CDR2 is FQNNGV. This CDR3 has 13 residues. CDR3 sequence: CASSLAEFYEQYF. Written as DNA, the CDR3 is TGTGCCAGCAGCCTGGCGGAGTTCTACGAGCAGTACTTC.

This CDR3 is CASSEGLAGSTDTQYF. The DNA for the CDR3 is TGCGCCAGCAGTGAGGGGCTAGCGGGAAGCACAGATACGCAGTATTTT. The genes are TRBV10-1 and TRBJ2-3; 9 nucleotides agree with TRBD2. The ends lost 2 bases at V and 0 bases at J; junction bases unmatched: 3. The length of the CDR3 is 16 residues. The germline V gene has CDR1 WNHNN and CDR2 SYGVQD (reference sequence).

CDR3: CASTSSFTDTQYF. The DNA for the CDR3 is TGTGCCAGCACCAGCTCGTTCACAGATACGCAGTATTTT. The rearrangement uses TRBV28 and TRBJ2-3, with D hard to call. The V end lost 7 bases, the J end lost 2 bases, and 10 bases lay between the germline ends. From germline, CDR1 is MDHEN and CDR2 SYDVKM. The length of the CDR3 is 13 residues.

This CDR3 is CATRRETPGNEQFF. CDR3 DNA: TGCGCCACACGCCGGGAGACGCCGGGGAATGAGCAGTTCTTC. The rearrangement joins TRBV10-2 to TRBJ2-1; TRBD2 is a possible D gene (6 bases). Germline CDR1 reads WSHSY; CDR2 reads SAAADI. The CDR3 spans 14 residues. Deletions cut 10 bases from V and 7 bases from J, with 20 bases between.

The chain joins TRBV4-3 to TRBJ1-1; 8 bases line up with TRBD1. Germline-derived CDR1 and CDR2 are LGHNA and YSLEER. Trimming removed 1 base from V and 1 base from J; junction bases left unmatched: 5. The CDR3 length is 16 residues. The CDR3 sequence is CASSQGTGKGNTEAFF. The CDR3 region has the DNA TGCGCCAGCAGCCAAGGGACAGGGAAGGGGAACACTGAAGCTTTCTTT.

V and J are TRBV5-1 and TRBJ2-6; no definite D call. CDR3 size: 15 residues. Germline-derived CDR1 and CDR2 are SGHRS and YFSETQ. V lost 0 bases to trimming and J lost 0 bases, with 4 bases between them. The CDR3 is CASSLGYSGANVLTF. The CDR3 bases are TGCGCCAGCAGCTTGGGCTACTCTGGGGCCAACGTCCTGACTTTC.

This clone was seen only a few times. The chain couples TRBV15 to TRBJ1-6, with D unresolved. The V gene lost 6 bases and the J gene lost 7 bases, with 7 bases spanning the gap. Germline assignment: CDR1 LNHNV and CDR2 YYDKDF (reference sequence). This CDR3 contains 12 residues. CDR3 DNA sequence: TGTGCCACCAGTCCCCCGAATTCACCCCTCCACTTT. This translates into CATSPPNSPLHF.

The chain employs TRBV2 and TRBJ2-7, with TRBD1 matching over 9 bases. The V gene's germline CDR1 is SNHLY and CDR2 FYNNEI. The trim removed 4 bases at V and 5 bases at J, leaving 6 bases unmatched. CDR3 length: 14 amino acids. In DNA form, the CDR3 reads TGTGCCAGCAGTGTACAACGGACAGGGGACGAGCAGTACTTC. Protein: CASSVQRTGDEQYF.

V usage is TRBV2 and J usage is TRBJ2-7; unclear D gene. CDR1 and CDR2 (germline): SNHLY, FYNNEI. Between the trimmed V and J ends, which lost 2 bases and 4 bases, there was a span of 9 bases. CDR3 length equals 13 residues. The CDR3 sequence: CASSESRAYEQYF. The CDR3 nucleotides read TGTGCCAGCAGTGAAAGCCGAGCTTACGAGCAGTACTTC.

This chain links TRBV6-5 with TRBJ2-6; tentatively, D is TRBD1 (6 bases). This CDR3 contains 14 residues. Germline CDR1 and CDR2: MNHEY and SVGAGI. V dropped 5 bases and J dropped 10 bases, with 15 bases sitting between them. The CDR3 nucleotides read TGTGCCAGCAGTCCCGCCTGGACAGATAACGTCCTGACTTTC. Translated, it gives CASSPAWTDNVLTF.

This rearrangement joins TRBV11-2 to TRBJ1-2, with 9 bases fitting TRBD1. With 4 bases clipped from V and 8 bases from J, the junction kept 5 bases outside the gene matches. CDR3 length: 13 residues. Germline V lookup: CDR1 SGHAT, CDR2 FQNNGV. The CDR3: CASSSQGAWGYTF. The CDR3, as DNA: TGTGCCAGCAGCTCACAGGGGGCGTGGGGCTACACCTTC.

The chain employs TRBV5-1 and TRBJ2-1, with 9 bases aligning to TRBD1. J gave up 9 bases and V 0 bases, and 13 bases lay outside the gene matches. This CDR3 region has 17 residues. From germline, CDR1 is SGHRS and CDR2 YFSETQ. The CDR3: CASSLDSSGTGRGEQFF. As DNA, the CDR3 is TGCGCCAGCAGCTTGGATTCGTCGGGGACAGGGCGCGGTGAGCAGTTCTTC.

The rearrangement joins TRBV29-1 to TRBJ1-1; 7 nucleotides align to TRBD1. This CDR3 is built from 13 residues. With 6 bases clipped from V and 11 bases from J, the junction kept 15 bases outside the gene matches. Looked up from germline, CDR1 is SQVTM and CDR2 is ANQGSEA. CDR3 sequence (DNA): TGCAGCGTCCGTCCAGACAGGGTGGACGAGGCTTTCTTT. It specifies CSVRPDRVDEAFF.

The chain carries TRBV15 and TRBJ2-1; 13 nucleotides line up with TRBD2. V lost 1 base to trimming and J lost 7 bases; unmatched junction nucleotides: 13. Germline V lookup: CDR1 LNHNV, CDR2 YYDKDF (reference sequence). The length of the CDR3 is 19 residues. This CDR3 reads CATSRAGQVMTSGGNEQFF. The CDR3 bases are TGTGCCACCAGCAGAGCGGGACAGGTGATGACTAGCGGGGGGAATGAGCAGTTCTTC.

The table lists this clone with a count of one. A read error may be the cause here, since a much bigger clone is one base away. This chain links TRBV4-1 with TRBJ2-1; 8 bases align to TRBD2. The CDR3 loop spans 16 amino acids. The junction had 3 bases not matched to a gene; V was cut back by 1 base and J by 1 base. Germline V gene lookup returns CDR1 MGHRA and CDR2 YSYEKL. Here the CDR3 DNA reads TGCGCCAGCAGCCAAGGGGGCGGGAGGTCCTACAATGAGCAGTTCTTC. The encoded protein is CASSQGGGRSYNEQFF.